Included here is one TCR beta chain sequence, with context. The specificity of this receptor is unknown. Per-nucleotide qualities are absent, and no much larger clonotype sits a single base away. The data are from a study of blood T cell repertoires in COVID-19 (dated by TCRdb to the early 2020s). With respect to the entire study: Samples from collaborators originated in the United States, Italy and Spain and spanned both the acute and convalescent phases of COVID-19. The prospective study material was composed of cDNA or gDNA derived from T cells, B-cell-depleted T cells, or PBMCs. The dataset comprised deeply sampled blood TCRbeta repertoires from subjects exposed to, actively infected with, or recovered from COVID-19. A freely available public database, intended as a resource for researchers studying the immune response to SARS-CoV-2, is where the repertoires were released. The samples were drawn from two sources: the first 160 participants of the ongoing ImmuneRACE study, and 1,200 or so subjects contributed by 6 global collaborators. A de-identified subject ID, COVID-19 status, age in years and sex were almost always included in the sample metadata. Where available, HLA class I and class II types were obtained from metadata supplied by the sample provider rather than from assay-based typing.

TCRbeta CDR3 regions were amplified from genomic DNA using the immunoSEQ Assay, a bias-controlled multiplex PCR. As for the original processing: The number of nucleated cells in each sample was estimated by amplification of reference gene primers within the assay. To quantify the absolute abundance of each unique TCRbeta CDR3 rearrangement, sequence reads were collapsed and filtered. For each sample, productive Simpson clonality was calculated as the square root of Simpson's diversity index across productive rearrangements. As stored in TCRdb, this immuneACCESS dataset retains in-frame rearrangements with V and J assigned. A fraction of the clones does not appear; measured against another copy, unresolved V genes explain less than half of the discrepancy, and the remainder lacks a known reason. V, J and clone size are taken as reported in that table, and D and trimming were inferred from the DNA itself. This sample gives 150,000 or so clones in total; more than 70% of them show up just once. Jointly, the top ten make up almost 8.5% of the sample.

Findings and caveats that apply to the study as a whole: How much clinical and demographic metadata was included differed by source and by participant, and the metadata was provided uncurated.

Trimming leaves V shorter by 4 bases and J shorter by 9 bases, with the junction holding 9 bases beyond the gene matches. The CDR3 has 14 amino acids, counting the end cysteine and phenylalanine. Only CDR3 DNA remains: 42 bases, in frame from the first base. Taken from the germline V gene, the CDR1 and CDR2 loops are MGHRA and YSYEKL. Each collaborating institution followed its own protocols to collect whole blood in K2EDTA tubes. Collaborator samples were shipped for TCRbeta analysis as frozen whole blood, isolated PBMCs, or DNA extracted from either sample type. The rearranged chain carries TRBV4-1 and TRBJ2-1; 7 central nucleotides agree with TRBD2. The sequenced sample consisted of peripheral blood. The origin of this receptor is a woman aged 60-70 years with acute or convalescent COVID-19. The CDR3 is CASSPQTSPPEQFF. In nucleotides, the sequence is TGCGCCAGCAGCCCGCAGACTAGCCCACCTGAGCAGTTCTTC.